The T cell receptor beta chain described here comes from a study of cytomegalovirus exposure and HLA in healthy donors (dated by TCRdb to between 2016 and 2019). Context from the whole study: In an earlier analysis of roughly 500 of the donors, less than 350 Gb of sequence data and 90 million to 120 million unique TCR beta sequences from some 170 million T cells were reported. Approximately 330 gigabases of sequencing data and around 88 million unique TCR sequences made up an early release that covered several hundred HLA-typed donors. Of the roughly 400 genotyped donors, approximately 83% fell in the genetic ancestry cluster associated with self-reported Caucasian donors. The study aimed to test whether signatures of past pathogen exposure could be identified by cataloging public T cell receptors. The study profiled the T cell repertoires of approximately 700 subjects by immunosequencing and related them to cytomegalovirus serostatus. In addition to the first cohort of 650 to 800 subjects, a separate validation cohort of about 120 different subjects was used. To predict cytomegalovirus infection status, the study combined high-throughput TCR immunosequencing, statistical association of individual TCRs with disease status, and machine learning. In a later analysis, previously published TCR beta repertoires from some 640 donors were re-analyzed and high-resolution HLA genotyping was added so that TCR occurrence patterns could be studied. Rather than drawing on any new phenotypic data, the later analysis identified candidate immune exposures from TCR beta sequences and the way those sequences occurred across donors. An earlier analysis of a few hundred of the donors applied high-throughput TCR beta sequencing to assess whether each TCR beta V gene segment acted as functional or pseudogenic. Donor age, sex, ethnicity and CMV serostatus were compiled alongside the repertoire data. Genome-wide SNP genotypes for about 65% of the 666 donors were used in a later genetic analysis, which treated that subset as a discovery cohort. Every discovery cohort repertoire had been produced on one sequencing platform. Both class I and class II loci were covered by HLA typing, at four-digit resolution. Typing coverage varied by locus: roughly 629-640 donors for A, B, C, DRB1 and DQB1; approximately 500 for DQA1; more than 600 for DPA1; approximately 490 for DPB1. Roughly five DR-DQ haplotypes were treated as single units for association and clustering because of strong linkage in the cohort. On average, roughly 240,000 unique TCR beta nucleotide sequences were sequenced per donor among some 430 genotyped donors of the cohort, with about 19% of those sequences being non-productive. The paper's findings and limits, for the study overall: A few of the identified cytomegalovirus-associated TCR beta chains were confirmed in vitro to be specific for cytomegalovirus antigens. Some IMGT-functional V segments, including TRBV6-2 and TRBV6-3, could not be told apart with the 87-base-pair reads, so those segments were excluded. Several of the top co-occurrence clusters appeared to be linked to parvovirus B19, influenza, CMV and Epstein-Barr virus, according to a later analysis. For the cohort, immune exposure information was limited to CMV serostatus. A later analysis found that HLA-associated TCR beta chains were more clonally expanded and had lower generation probabilities than equally common non-associated chains. V-gene and J-gene trimming of TCR beta chains was associated with a missense DCLRE1C variant in a later genetic analysis, and the association was replicated in an independent cohort. According to the authors, the approach could potentially be generalized to other disease states and immunological phenotypes. According to a later analysis, most CMV-associated TCR beta chains appeared to be HLA-restricted, and the HLA associations seemed to be driven largely by CMV exposure. A cluster of highly shared sequence variants was judged likely to represent a technical artifact of the sequencing pipeline. Specific HLA alleles were associated with over 15,000 TCR beta sequences at a false discovery rate of 0.05 in a later analysis. Only TCR beta chains were sequenced in this cohort, and the absence of alpha or paired-chain data limited detectable features. When HLA alleles, especially DR and DQ, strongly co-occurred, TCR associations were difficult to assign to individual alleles. In a later genetic analysis, fewer N-insertions in productive TCRs were reported among donors in an Asian-associated ancestry cluster than the approximately 710-donor mean. The classifier was reported to diagnose cytomegalovirus status with high specificity and sensitivity in both the original cohort and the validation cohort. Because some donors lacked HLA typing at each locus, the association tests relied only on the typed subset. Linkage disequilibrium might explain the correlated functional status among segregating V segments, but an unknown experimental factor could not be excluded. In the study, 164 TCR beta chains were listed as associated with cytomegalovirus. A further reported finding was that TCR beta sequences accurately predicted the HLA-A and HLA-B alleles for most subjects in the first cohort. A later analysis found that TCR association rates varied across HLA loci, with DRB1 alleles showing the most associated TCRs and HLA-C alleles the fewest. Across donors, most TCR sequences were observed very rarely, whereas some public TCRs were present in many individuals. Because counts were too low, seventeen rarely observed V segments, including chromosome 9 orphons, were excluded from the earlier analysis of 587 of the donors. An earlier analysis of approximately 600 of the donors showed that most TCR beta V segments appeared in productive rearrangements either about 87% or about 30% of the time, which broadly matched IMGT annotations. Sequencing depth was assumed to be roughly uniform across donors in the presence/absence analyses, though that assumption may not hold.

Library creation used the immunoSEQ multiplex PCR assay. For the multiplex PCR, a mixture combining 60 forward primers for TCR Vbeta segments and 13 reverse primers for TCR Jbeta segments was used. The CDR3 region of rearranged TCR beta genes was amplified from genomic DNA with a multiplex PCR assay. Amplified TCR beta libraries were sequenced as 87-base-pair reads on the Illumina HiSeq System. Concerning the study's data processing: A later analysis counted 65 million to 90 million unique TCR beta chains across the 550 to 700 repertoires, and around 9.9 million of these chains were shared by at least two donors. To remove PCR and sequencing errors, raw reads were error-corrected and collapsed into unique sequences using a nearest-neighbor algorithm that merged closely related sequences. Alignment of CDR3 sequences to IMGT reference sequences was used to assign V, D and J gene segments. Each retained sequence needed at least a six-nucleotide match to both a V gene segment and a J gene segment. Rearrangements were called productive when the CDR3 lacked stop codons and stayed in frame with V and J; all others were non-productive. Following IMGT convention, CDR3 was defined as the stretch from the second conserved V-encoded cysteine up to the conserved J-encoded phenylalanine. The earlier analysis of fewer than 700 of the donors excluded sequences that lacked an unambiguous match to a single V gene segment. An earlier analysis of some 500 of the donors classified V segments as functional when productive rearrangements were above 56.7% and as segregating when the standard deviation between donors was above 5%. To diagnose cytomegalovirus status from the catalog of TCR beta chain sequences, a statistical classification framework was built. V and J gene assignment, in a later analysis, came from comparing TCR nucleotide sequences with IMGT/GENE-DB human TR gene sequences. The TCRdist pipeline was used in a later analysis to assign CDR3 sequences and most-parsimonious VDJ recombination scenarios. In a later analysis, every TCR beta chain was defined by the combination of its CDR3 amino acid sequence and its V-gene family, and reads without a unique V-gene family were dropped. A later analysis removed 592 highly shared, low-generation-probability nucleotide sequences to deal with suspected cross-contamination and a sequencing artifact. For each public chain, a later analysis derived a clonal expansion index from normalized ranks of inferred template counts within each repertoire. Generation probabilities in a later analysis came from a VDJ recombination model fitted to out-of-frame rearrangements, and those results were checked against IGoR. In a later analysis, hypergeometric tests were used to score TCR-TCR, TCR-HLA and TCR-CMV co-occurrence, with a repertoire-size bias correction applied to TCR pairs. A later analysis estimated false discovery rates by permuting HLA or CMV assignments 20 times. A later analysis grouped co-occurring TCRs with DBSCAN, adding TCRdist sequence similarity when clustering within HLA-allele-positive subsets. Co-occurrence clustering excluded repertoires with fewer than 30,000 or more than 120,000 public chains, plus five with anomalous nucleotide sharing. TCRdb holds this immuneACCESS table with in-frame rearrangements only. Some clones are missing; in checked studies, unresolved V genes explain under half, and the rest has no known cause. V, J and clone size are those of that table, while D and trimming were read from the DNA. For this sample there are roughly 140,000 clones; 82% appear just once. Around 9.7% of the sample rests with the top ten.

Points on this clone: Its antigen remains undetermined. The record has no base qualities; no much larger clone is one base away.

A distance of 19 bases separates the germline ends of V and J, which lose 4 bases and 7 bases respectively. From the cysteine up to the phenylalanine, the CDR3 has a length of 15 residues. The kept DNA is CDR3 alone, 45 bases in frame from the first base. The CDR1 and CDR2 encoded by the germline V gene are SGHTA and FQGNSA. The cohort comprised several hundred healthy bone marrow donors. At the time of sampling, every cohort member was nominally healthy, though immune exposures that went unrecorded were likely present. The donor tested CMV seropositive and was one of the 289 seropositive cohort members. A peripheral blood sample was provided by each donor, and peripheral blood mononuclear cells were used for TCR beta sequencing. Genomic DNA was extracted from the blood cell samples with the Qiagen DNeasy Blood Extraction Kit.

The sequencing input was PBMCs. The sequence links TRBV7-2 to TRBJ2-5; the D gene is perhaps TRBD1, from 7 matching bases. The clonotype was recovered from a woman aged 55-75 years in good health and CMV-seropositive. Here the CDR3 is given as CASSSWDREAGTQYF. The nucleotides are TGTGCCAGCAGCTCGTGGGACAGAGAAGCGGGGACCCAGTACTTC.